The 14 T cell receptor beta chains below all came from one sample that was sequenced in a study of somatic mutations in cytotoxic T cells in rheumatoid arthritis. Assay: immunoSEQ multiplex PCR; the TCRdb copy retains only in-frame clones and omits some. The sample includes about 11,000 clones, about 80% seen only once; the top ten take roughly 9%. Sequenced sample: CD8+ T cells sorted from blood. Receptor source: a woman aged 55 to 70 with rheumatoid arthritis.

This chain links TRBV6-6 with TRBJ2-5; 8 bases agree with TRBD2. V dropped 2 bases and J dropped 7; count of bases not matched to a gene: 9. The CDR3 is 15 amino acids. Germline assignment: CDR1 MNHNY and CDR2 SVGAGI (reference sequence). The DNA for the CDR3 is TGTGCCAGCAGTTACGACGGGACTAGAGTTGGGACCCAGTACTTC. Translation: CASSYDGTRVGTQYF.

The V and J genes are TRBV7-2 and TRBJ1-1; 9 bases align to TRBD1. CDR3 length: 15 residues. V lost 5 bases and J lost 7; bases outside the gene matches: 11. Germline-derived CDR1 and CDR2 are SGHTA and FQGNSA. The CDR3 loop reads CASSTRDRVLFEAFF. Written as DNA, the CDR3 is TGTGCCAGCAGCACCCGGGACAGGGTTTTATTTGAAGCTTTCTTT. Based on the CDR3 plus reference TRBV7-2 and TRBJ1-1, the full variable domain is GAGVSQSPSNKVTEKGKDVELRCDPISGHTALYWYRQSLGQGLEFLIYFQGNSAPDKSGLPSDRFSAERTGGSVSTLTIQRTQQEDSAVYLCASSTRDRVLFEAFFGQGTRLTVV.

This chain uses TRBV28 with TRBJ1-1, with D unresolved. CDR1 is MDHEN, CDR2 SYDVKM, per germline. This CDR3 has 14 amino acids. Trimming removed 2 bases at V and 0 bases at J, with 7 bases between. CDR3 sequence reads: CASSLDGLNTEAFF. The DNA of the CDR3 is TGTGCCAGCAGTTTAGACGGGTTGAACACTGAAGCTTTCTTT.

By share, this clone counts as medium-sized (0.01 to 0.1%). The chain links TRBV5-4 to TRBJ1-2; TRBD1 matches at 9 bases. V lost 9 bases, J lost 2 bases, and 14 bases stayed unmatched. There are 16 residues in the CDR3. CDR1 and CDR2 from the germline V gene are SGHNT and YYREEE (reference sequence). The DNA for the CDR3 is TGTGCCACCCACAGAACAGGGGGCGCACCCAACTATGGCTACACCTTC. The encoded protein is CATHRTGGAPNYGYTF.

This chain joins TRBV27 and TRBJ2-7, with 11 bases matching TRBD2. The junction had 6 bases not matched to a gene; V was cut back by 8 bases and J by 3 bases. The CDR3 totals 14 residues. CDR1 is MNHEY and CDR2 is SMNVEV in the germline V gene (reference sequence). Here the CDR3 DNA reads TGTGCCAGCCGCATAGCGGGAGGGAGCTACGAGCAGTACTTC. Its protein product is CASRIAGGSYEQYF.

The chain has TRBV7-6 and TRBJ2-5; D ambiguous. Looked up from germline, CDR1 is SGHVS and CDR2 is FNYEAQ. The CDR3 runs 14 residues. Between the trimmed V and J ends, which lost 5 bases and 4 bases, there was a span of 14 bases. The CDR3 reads CASSPSWRGETQYF. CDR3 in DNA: TGTGCCAGCAGCCCCTCGTGGCGAGGAGAGACCCAGTACTTC.

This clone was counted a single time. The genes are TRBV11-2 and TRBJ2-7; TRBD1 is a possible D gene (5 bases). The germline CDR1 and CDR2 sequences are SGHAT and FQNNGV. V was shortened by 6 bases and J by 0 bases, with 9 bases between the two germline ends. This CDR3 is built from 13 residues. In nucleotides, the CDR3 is TGTGCCAGCAGGGACGACAGCTCCTACGAGCAGTACTTC. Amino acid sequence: CASRDDSSYEQYF.

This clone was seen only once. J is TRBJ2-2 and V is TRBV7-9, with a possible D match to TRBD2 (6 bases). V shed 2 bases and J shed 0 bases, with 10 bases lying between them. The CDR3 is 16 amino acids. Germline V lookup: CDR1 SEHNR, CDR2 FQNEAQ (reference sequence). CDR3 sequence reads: CASSLSREANTGELFF. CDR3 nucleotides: TGTGCCAGCAGCTTAAGCAGGGAGGCGAACACCGGGGAGCTGTTTTTT.

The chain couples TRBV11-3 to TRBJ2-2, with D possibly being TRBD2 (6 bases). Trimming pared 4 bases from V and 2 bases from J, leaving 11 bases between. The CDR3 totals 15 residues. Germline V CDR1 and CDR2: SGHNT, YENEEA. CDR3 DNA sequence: TGTGCCAGCAGCTCTCGGGAGTCCAACACCGGGGAGCTGTTTTTT. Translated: CASSSRESNTGELFF. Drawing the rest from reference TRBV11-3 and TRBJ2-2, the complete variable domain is EAGVVQSPRYKIIEKKQPVAFWCNPISGHNTLYWYLQNLGQGPELLIRYENEEAVDDSQLPKDRFSAERLKGVDSTLKIQPAELGDSAVYLCASSSRESNTGELFFGEGSRLTVL.

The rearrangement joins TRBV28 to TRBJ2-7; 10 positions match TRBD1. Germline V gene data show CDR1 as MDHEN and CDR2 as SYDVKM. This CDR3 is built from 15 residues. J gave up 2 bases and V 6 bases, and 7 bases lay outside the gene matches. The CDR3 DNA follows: TGTGCCAGCAGCCCCCCCGGGACAGGGGCCTACGAGCAGTACTTC. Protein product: CASSPPGTGAYEQYF.

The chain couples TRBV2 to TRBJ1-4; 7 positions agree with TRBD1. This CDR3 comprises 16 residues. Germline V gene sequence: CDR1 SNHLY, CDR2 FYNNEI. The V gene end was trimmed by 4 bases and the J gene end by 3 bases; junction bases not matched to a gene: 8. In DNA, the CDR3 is TGTGCCAGCAGTGGCCCATCTGACAGGGCTAATGAAAAACTGTTTTTT. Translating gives CASSGPSDRANEKLFF.

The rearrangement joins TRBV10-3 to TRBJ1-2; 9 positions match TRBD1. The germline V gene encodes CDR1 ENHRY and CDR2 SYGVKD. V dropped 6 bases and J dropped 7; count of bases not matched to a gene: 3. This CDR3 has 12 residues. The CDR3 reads CAISGTGSGYTF. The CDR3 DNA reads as TGTGCCATCAGCGGGACAGGGTCTGGCTACACCTTC.

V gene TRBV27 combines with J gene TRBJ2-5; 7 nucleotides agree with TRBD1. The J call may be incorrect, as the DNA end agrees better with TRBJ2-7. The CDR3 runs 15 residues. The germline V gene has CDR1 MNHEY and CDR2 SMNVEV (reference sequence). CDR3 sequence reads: CASSLRTGSPYEQYF. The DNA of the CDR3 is TGTGCCAGCAGTTTAAGGACAGGTTCCCCCTACGAGCAGTACTTC.

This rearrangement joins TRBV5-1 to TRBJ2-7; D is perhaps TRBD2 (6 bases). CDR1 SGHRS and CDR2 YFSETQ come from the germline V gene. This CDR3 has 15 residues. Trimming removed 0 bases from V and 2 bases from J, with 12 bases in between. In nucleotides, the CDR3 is TGCGCCAGCAGCTTGGGTTTGGGGGGACCCTACGAGCAGTACTTC. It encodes CASSLGLGGPYEQYF.